This T cell receptor beta chain was sequenced for a study of blood T cell repertoires in COVID-19. In the source study's methods: Reference gene primer amplification in the assay estimated nucleated cell counts. Generated by immunoSEQ multiplex PCR, the TCRdb table keeps only in-frame clones and is missing some. V and J calls and clone size are as listed in that table; D and trimming were resolved from the DNA. The sample contains under 300,000 clones, around 89% of which appear only once. The CDR3 has 16 residues. The V gene's germline CDR1 is MNHEY and CDR2 SMNVEV (reference sequence). Trimming took 5 bases from V and 5 from J; bases not matched to a gene: 8.

Sequencing input: PBMCs or T cells enriched from blood (not recorded which). The J gene is TRBJ2-5, the V gene TRBV27; 13 bases are shared with TRBD2. The sequence came from a woman aged 55-75 years in a cohort exposed to, infected with or recovered from COVID-19 (not recorded which). CDR3 DNA sequence: TGTGCCAGCAGTCCCCGGGGACTAGCGGGACTGGAGACCCAGTACTTC. Amino acids: CASSPRGLAGLETQYF.